These 14 T cell receptor beta chains came from one sample sequenced in a study of T-cell memory formation after mild COVID-19. TCRdb redid the calling of the 5' RACE reads with MiXCR, one entry per CDR3 protein. This table holds roughly 340,000 distinct CDR3 sequences, 20% to 25% found once. The material sequenced was PBMCs or a T cell subset sorted from them (not recorded which). The receptors come from a man aged 18 to 29 who had mild COVID-19 (a few samples of this study predate the infection). Cell type and time point are not known.

The V call is TRBV11-2, the J call TRBJ1-4, with D unresolved. This CDR3 has 11 amino acids. In germline, CDR1 is SGHAT, CDR2 FQNNGV. V was clipped by 5 bases and J by 8 bases, with 6 bases between them. CDR3 DNA sequence: TGTGCCAGCAGCCACGGCGAAAAACTGTTTTTT. Its translation: CASSHGEKLFF.

In this sample, this clonotype turned up a few times. The chain uses TRBV20-1 and TRBJ2-1; D remains unclear. The CDR3 spans 14 residues. Trimming pared 0 bases from V and 6 bases from J, leaving 12 bases between. Germline CDR1 is DFQATT and CDR2 is SNEGSKA (reference sequence). The DNA of the CDR3 is TGCAGTGCTAGAGATCTACAGATGTTCAATGAGCAGTTCTTC. Encoded protein: CSARDLQMFNEQFF.

This clonotype showed up just a few times. The chain is built from TRBV5-1 and TRBJ1-6; D is unclear. The CDR3 runs 14 residues. Per the germline V gene, CDR1 is SGHRS and CDR2 is YFSETQ. Trimming left V 2 bases short and J 5 bases short, with 8 bases between. The CDR3 sequence: CASSLWQDNSPLHF. CDR3 DNA: TGCGCCAGCAGCTTATGGCAGGATAATTCACCCCTCCACTTT.

This clonotype was picked up a small number of times. CDR3 nucleotide sequence: TGCGCCAGCAGCTTGGCCGCGGGGGAGAGCTCAGGCTACACCTTC. This translates into CASSLAAGESSGYTF. The V call is TRBV5-1, the J call TRBJ1-2, with a weak D call TRBD1 (5 bases). The CDR3 loop spans 15 amino acids. The germline V gene encodes CDR1 SGHRS and CDR2 YFSETQ. Trimming removed 0 bases at V and 8 bases at J, with 17 bases between.

The chain uses TRBV6-2 or TRBV6-3 and TRBJ2-2; TRBD2 matches at 8 bases. V was pared by 7 bases and J by 4 bases, with 11 bases of the junction left unmatched. CDR1 is MNHEY and CDR2 is SVGEGT in the germline V gene. The CDR3 has 16 amino acids. The chain's CDR3 is CASTTVGRGPTGELFF. Here the CDR3 DNA reads TGTGCCAGCACTACGGTCGGGAGGGGTCCCACCGGGGAGCTGTTTTTT.

A few counts support this clonotype. V and J are TRBV9 and TRBJ1-6, with TRBD1 matching over 7 bases. The CDR3 sequence is 14 residues long. The V segment lost 4 bases and the J segment 5 bases; nucleotides outside the gene matches: 3. Per germline, CDR1 SGDLS and CDR2 YYNGEE. The CDR3 is CASSWQGDNSPLHF. The CDR3, as DNA: TGTGCCAGCAGCTGGCAGGGGGATAATTCACCCCTCCACTTT. The whole variable domain, filled in from reference TRBV9 and TRBJ1-6, reads DSGVTQTPKHLITATGQRVTLRCSPRSGDLSVYWYQQSLDQGLQFLIQYYNGEERAKGNILERFSAQQFPDLHSELNLSSLELGDSALYFCASSWQGDNSPLHFGNGTRLTVT.

This clonotype has a count of ten or more. This chain joins TRBV9 and TRBJ2-7, with D unresolved. The CDR3 covers 15 residues. The V gene's germline CDR1 is SGDLS and CDR2 YYNGEE. V gave up 0 bases and J gave up 2 bases, with 12 bases separating them. CDR3 in DNA: TGTGCCAGCAGCGTAGTGGCAGGTGCCACCTACGAGCAGTACTTC. Its protein is CASSVVAGATYEQYF.

This clonotype was detected many times. The chain couples TRBV7-8 to TRBJ2-3, with D possibly being TRBD1 or TRBD2 (5 bases each). CDR3 length: 14 amino acids. Deletions cut 2 bases from V and 9 bases from J, with 15 bases between. Germline loops: CDR1 SGHVS, CDR2 FQNEAQ. The CDR3 bases are TGTGCCAGCAGCTTAAGTGGGGGTCTAGGCACGCAGTATTTT. Protein sequence: CASSLSGGLGTQYF.

This clonotype turned up a few times. This chain connects TRBV5-4 to TRBJ2-5; 10 bases agree with TRBD2. This CDR3 has 15 amino acids. V lost 4 bases to trimming and J lost 1 base; unmatched junction nucleotides: 4. Germline lookup yields CDR1 SGHNT and CDR2 YYREEE (reference sequence). This CDR3 is CASSLAGAAQETQYF. DNA of the CDR3: TGTGCCAGCAGCCTAGCGGGAGCAGCCCAAGAGACCCAGTACTTC.

The chain has TRBV18 and TRBJ2-1, with D perhaps TRBD1 (6 bases). V lost 1 base, J lost 10 bases, and 11 bases lay in between. The germline V gene has CDR1 KGHSH and CDR2 LQKENI. This CDR3 is 13 amino acids long. CDR3 residues: CASSPRGPGEQFF. The CDR3 nucleotides are TGTGCCAGCTCACCACGGGGGCCAGGGGAGCAGTTCTTC. Full variable domain (missing parts from reference TRBV18 and TRBJ2-1): NAGVMQNPRHLVRRRGQEARLRCSPMKGHSHVYWYRQLPEEGLKFMVYLQKENIIDESGMPKERFSAEFPKEGPSILRIQQVVRGDSAAYFCASSPRGPGEQFFGPGTRLTVL.

The genes are TRBV20-1 and TRBJ1-4; D call uncertain. V was shortened by 2 bases and J by 8 bases, with 18 bases between the two germline ends. The V gene's germline CDR1 is DFQATT and CDR2 SNEGSKA (reference sequence). CDR3 length: 15 amino acids. This chain's CDR3 is CSARPRVSFGEKLFF. The CDR3 region has the DNA TGCAGTGCTAGACCCCGGGTCTCGTTTGGGGAAAAACTGTTTTTT.

This clonotype was counted many times. The chain combines TRBV4-1 with TRBJ2-3, with 7 bases lining up with TRBD2. The CDR3 sequence is 14 residues long. Germline CDR1 is MGHRA and CDR2 is YSYEKL. J was trimmed by 2 bases and V by 4 bases; bases with no gene match: 3. The CDR3 is CASSPRDYTDTQYF. CDR3 nucleotides: TGCGCCAGCAGCCCCCGGGACTACACAGATACGCAGTATTTT.

This chain uses TRBV7-9 with TRBJ1-2; a possible D gene is TRBD1 (6 bases). V lost 1 base to trimming and J lost 4 bases, with 10 bases between them. The V gene's germline CDR1 is SEHNR and CDR2 FQNEAQ (reference sequence). This CDR3 comprises 14 residues. DNA of the CDR3: TGTGCCAGCAGCTTAGGGATGGGGGCCTATGGCTACACCTTC. This sequence encodes CASSLGMGAYGYTF.

V is TRBV5-1 and J is TRBJ2-1; no reliable D call. In germline, CDR1 is SGHRS, CDR2 YFSETQ. The germline V and J ends were trimmed by 3 bases and 6 bases, with 10 bases remaining between them. This CDR3 has 13 residues. The CDR3 DNA follows: TGCGCCAGCAGCTCCGACCCCGGCAATGAGCAGTTCTTC. It yields the protein CASSSDPGNEQFF. Using reference TRBV5-1 and TRBJ2-1 for the parts outside the CDR3, the full variable domain is KAGVTQTPRYLIKTRGQQVTLSCSPISGHRSVSWYQQTPGQGLQFLFEYFSETQRNKGNFPGRFSGRQFSNSRSEMNVSTLELGDSALYLCASSSDPGNEQFFGPGTRLTVL.